The following is a T cell receptor beta chain sequence with its context. Antigen unknown. Germline V gene lookup returns CDR1 MNHEY and CDR2 SVGAGI. V was shortened by 2 bases and J by 0 bases, with 23 bases between the two germline ends. This CDR3 contains 20 residues. The data stem from a study of blood T cells in healthy people across ages. Primed by a sample-barcoded 5' primer and a J-beta primer mix, a second PCR proceeded for about 7 to 11 cycles. Each cDNA molecule was tagged by a template-switch adaptor that had 12 random nucleotides. TCRdb passed the 5' RACE reads through MiXCR, listing each CDR3 protein once. The sample includes more than 500,000 distinct CDR3 sequences, roughly a quarter of them seen just once. The study's findings and limits: The study found TCR beta diversity correlated strongly with naive T cell percentage.

This same sample was also part of a study on T cells of mothers and their children.

The source is a boy younger than 10 in good health. Material for sequencing was blood. The chain carries TRBV6-5 and TRBJ1-3; TRBD1 might be the D (5 bases). The CDR3 DNA is TGTGCCAGCAGTTACCTCGCCTCTCCAGGACAAAGATACTCTGGAAACACCATATATTTT. This translates into CASSYLASPGQRYSGNTIYF.